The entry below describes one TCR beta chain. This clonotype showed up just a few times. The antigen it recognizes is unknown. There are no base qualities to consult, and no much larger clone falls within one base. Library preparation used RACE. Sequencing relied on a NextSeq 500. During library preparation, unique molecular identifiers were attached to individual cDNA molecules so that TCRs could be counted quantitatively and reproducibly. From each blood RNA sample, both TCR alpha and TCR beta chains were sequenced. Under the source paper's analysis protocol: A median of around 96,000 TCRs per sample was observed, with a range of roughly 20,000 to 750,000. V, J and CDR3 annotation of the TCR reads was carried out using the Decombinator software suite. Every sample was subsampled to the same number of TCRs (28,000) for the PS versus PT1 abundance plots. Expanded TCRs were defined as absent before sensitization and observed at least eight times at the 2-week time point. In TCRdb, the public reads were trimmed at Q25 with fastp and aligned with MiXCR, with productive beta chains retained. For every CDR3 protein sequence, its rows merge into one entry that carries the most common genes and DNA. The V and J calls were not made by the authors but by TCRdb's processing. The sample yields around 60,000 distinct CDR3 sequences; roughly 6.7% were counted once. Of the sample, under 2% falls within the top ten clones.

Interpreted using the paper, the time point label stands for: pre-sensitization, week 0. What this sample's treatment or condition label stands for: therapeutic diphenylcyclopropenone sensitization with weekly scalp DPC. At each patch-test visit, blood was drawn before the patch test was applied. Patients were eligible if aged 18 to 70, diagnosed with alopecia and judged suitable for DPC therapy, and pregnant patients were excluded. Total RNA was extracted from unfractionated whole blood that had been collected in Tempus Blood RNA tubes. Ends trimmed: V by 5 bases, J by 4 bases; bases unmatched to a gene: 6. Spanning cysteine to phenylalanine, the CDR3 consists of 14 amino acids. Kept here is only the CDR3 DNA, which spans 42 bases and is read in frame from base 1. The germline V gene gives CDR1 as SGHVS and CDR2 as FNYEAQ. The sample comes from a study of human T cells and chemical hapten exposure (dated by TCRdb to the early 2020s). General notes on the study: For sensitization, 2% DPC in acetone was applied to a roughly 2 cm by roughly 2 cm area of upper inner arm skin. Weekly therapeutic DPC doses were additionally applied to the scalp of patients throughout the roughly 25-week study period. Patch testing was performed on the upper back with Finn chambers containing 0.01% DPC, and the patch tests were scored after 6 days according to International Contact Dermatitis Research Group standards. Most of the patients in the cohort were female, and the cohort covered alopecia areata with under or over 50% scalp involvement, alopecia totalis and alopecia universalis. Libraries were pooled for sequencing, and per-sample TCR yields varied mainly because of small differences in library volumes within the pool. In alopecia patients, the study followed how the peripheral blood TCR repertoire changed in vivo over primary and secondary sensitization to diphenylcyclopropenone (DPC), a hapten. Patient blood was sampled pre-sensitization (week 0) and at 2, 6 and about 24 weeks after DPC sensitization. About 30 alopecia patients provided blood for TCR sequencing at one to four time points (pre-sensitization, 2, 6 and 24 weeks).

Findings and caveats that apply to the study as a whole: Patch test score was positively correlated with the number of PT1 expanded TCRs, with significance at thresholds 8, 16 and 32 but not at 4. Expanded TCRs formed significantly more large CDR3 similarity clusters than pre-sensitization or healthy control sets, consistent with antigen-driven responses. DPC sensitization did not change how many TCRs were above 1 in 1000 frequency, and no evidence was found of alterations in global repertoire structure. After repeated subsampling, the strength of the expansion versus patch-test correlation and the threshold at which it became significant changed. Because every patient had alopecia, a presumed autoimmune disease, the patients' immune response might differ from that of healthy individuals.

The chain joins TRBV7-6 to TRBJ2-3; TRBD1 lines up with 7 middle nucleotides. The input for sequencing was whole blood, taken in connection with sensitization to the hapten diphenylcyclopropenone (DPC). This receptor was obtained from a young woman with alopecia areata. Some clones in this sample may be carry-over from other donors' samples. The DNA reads TGTGCCAGCAGCCCCCGACAGGGCCCAGATACGCAGTATTTT. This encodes CASSPRQGPDTQYF.